One T cell receptor beta chain is described in this entry. Its antigen is unknown. Per-nucleotide qualities are absent, and no much larger clonotype sits a single base away. The cohort was made up of 666 healthy bone marrow donors. At the time of sampling, all cohort members were nominally healthy, though unrecorded immune exposures were likely present. The donor tested CMV seropositive, placing the donor among the 310 or so seropositive members of the cohort. A peripheral blood sample was provided by each donor, and peripheral blood mononuclear cells were used for TCR beta sequencing. The Qiagen DNeasy Blood Extraction Kit was used to extract genomic DNA from the blood cell samples. Receptor libraries were prepared by the immunoSEQ multiplex PCR assay. For the multiplex PCR, a mixture combining 60 forward primers for TCR Vbeta segments and 13 reverse primers for TCR Jbeta segments was used. Amplification of the CDR3 region of rearranged TCR beta genes was performed with a multiplex PCR assay on genomic DNA. The amplified TCR beta libraries were sequenced on the Illumina HiSeq System as 87-base-pair reads. The paper's processing steps were these. A later analysis tallied about 77 million unique TCR beta chains across the 666 repertoires, and about 10 million of those chains were shared by two or more donors. A nearest-neighbor algorithm error-corrected the raw reads and collapsed the reads into unique sequences, merging closely related sequences to remove PCR and sequencing errors. CDR3 sequences were aligned to IMGT reference sequences to assign V, D and J gene segments. For a sequence to be retained, a match of at least six nucleotides was required to both a V gene segment and a J gene segment. Rearrangements were called productive when the CDR3 lacked stop codons and stayed in frame with V and J; all others were non-productive. CDR3 was defined by IMGT convention, running from the second conserved V-encoded cysteine to the conserved J-encoded phenylalanine. Sequences without an unambiguous match to a single V gene segment were excluded from the earlier analysis of a few hundred of the donors. In an earlier analysis of 450 to 750 of the donors, a V segment was called functional when productive rearrangements were above 56.7%, and segregating when the standard deviation between donors exceeded 5%. A statistical classification framework was developed to diagnose cytomegalovirus status using the catalog of TCR beta chain sequences. In a later analysis, TCR nucleotide sequences were compared against IMGT/GENE-DB human TR gene sequences so that V and J genes could be assigned. In a later analysis, CDR3 sequences and most-parsimonious VDJ recombination scenarios were assigned using the TCRdist pipeline. In a later analysis, each TCR beta chain was defined by its CDR3 amino acid sequence together with its V-gene family, and reads lacking a unique V-gene family were excluded. A later analysis removed 500 to 650 highly shared, low-generation-probability nucleotide sequences to deal with suspected cross-contamination and a sequencing artifact. In a later analysis, a clonal expansion index for each public chain was calculated from normalized within-repertoire ranks of inferred template counts. In a later analysis, generation probabilities were computed using a VDJ recombination model fitted to out-of-frame rearrangements, and the results were checked against IGoR. In a later analysis, TCR-TCR, TCR-HLA and TCR-CMV co-occurrence was scored with hypergeometric tests, and a repertoire-size bias correction was applied to TCR pairs. A later analysis estimated false discovery rates by permuting HLA or CMV assignments 20 times. In a later analysis, co-occurring TCRs were grouped using DBSCAN, with TCRdist sequence similarity added in when clustering inside HLA-allele-positive subsets. For co-occurrence clustering, repertoires with fewer than 30,000 or more than 120,000 public chains were excluded, along with four or five repertoires with anomalous nucleotide sharing. The table comes from immuneACCESS by way of TCRdb, which keeps in-frame sequences with V and J called. Part of the clones is missing from these tables; in studies checked, under half for an unresolved V gene and the rest for unknown reasons. V and J calls and clone size are given by that table; D and trimming were obtained from the DNA. This sample lists over 100,000 clones; 74% were detected once. Approximately 4.4% of the sample is taken by the ten largest.

This specimen belongs to a study of cytomegalovirus exposure and HLA in healthy donors listed by TCRdb under 2017. In terms of the full investigation: According to an earlier analysis of several hundred of the donors, roughly 180 million T cells yielded roughly 100 million unique TCR beta sequences and about 280 Gb of sequence data. An early release that covered more than 550 HLA-typed donors contained around 330 gigabases of sequencing data and some 87 million unique TCR sequences. Of the roughly 400 genotyped donors, over 70% fell in the genetic ancestry cluster associated with self-reported Caucasian donors. The study aimed to test whether cataloging public T cell receptors could reveal signatures of past pathogen exposure. The T cell repertoires of under 750 subjects were profiled by immunosequencing and related to cytomegalovirus serostatus. Along with the 666-subject first cohort, a separate validation cohort of some 130 different subjects was used. To predict cytomegalovirus infection status, the study combined high-throughput TCR immunosequencing, statistical association of individual TCRs with disease status, and machine learning. In a later analysis, previously published TCR beta repertoires from more than 500 donors were re-analyzed and high-resolution HLA genotyping was added so that TCR occurrence patterns could be studied. In the later analysis, no new phenotypic data were used to find candidate immune exposures; instead, reliance was placed on TCR beta sequences and their occurrence across donors. In an earlier analysis of 587 of the donors, high-throughput TCR beta sequencing was used to judge whether each TCR beta V gene segment behaved as functional or pseudogenic. Donor age, sex, ethnicity and CMV serostatus were compiled together with the repertoire data. In a later genetic analysis, genome-wide SNP genotypes for about three fifths of the roughly 670 donors were used, and that subset was treated as a discovery cohort. All discovery cohort repertoires had been generated on a single sequencing platform. Both class I and class II loci were covered by HLA typing, at four-digit resolution. The number of donors typed differed by locus, with about 629-630 for A, B, C, DRB1 and DQB1, around 500 for DQA1, 600 to 610 for DPA1, and under 490 for DPB1. Four to six DR-DQ haplotypes were handled as single units for association and clustering, since linkage in the cohort was strong. Across roughly 420 genotyped donors of the cohort, an average of 235,054 unique TCR beta nucleotide sequences per donor were sequenced, and roughly 20% of those sequences were non-productive. Paper-wide results and their limitations: A later analysis associated 15,000 to 20,000 TCR beta sequences with specific HLA alleles at a false discovery rate of 0.05. A further reported finding was that TCR beta sequences accurately predicted the HLA-A and HLA-B alleles for most subjects in the first cohort. Seventeen rarely observed V segments, including chromosome 9 orphons, were excluded from the earlier analysis of several hundred of the donors because counts were too low. The only immune exposure information available for the cohort was CMV serostatus. The classifier was reported to diagnose cytomegalovirus status with high specificity and sensitivity in both the original and validation cohorts. A cluster of highly shared sequence variants was judged likely to be a technical artifact of the sequencing pipeline. The 87-base-pair reads could not distinguish some IMGT-functional V segments, including TRBV6-2 and TRBV6-3, so those segments were excluded. Roughly uniform sequencing depth across donors was assumed in presence/absence analyses, although this assumption may not hold. The authors suggested that the approach could potentially be extended to other disease states and immunological phenotypes. In a later analysis, the rate of TCR association differed among HLA loci, with DRB1 alleles having the most associated TCRs and HLA-C alleles having the fewest. Compared with equally common non-associated chains, HLA-associated TCR beta chains in a later analysis were more clonally expanded and had lower generation probabilities. While some public TCRs were present in many individuals, most TCR sequences turned up only very rarely across donors. According to a later analysis, most CMV-associated TCR beta chains appeared to be HLA-restricted, and the HLA associations seemed to be driven largely by CMV exposure. An association between a missense DCLRE1C variant and V-gene and J-gene trimming of TCR beta chains was found in a later genetic analysis and replicated in an independent cohort. In an earlier analysis of 450 to 750 of the donors, most TCR beta V segments appeared in productive rearrangements about 87% or about 30% of the time, broadly matching IMGT annotations. Because some donors lacked HLA typing at each locus, the association tests relied only on the typed subset. Assigning TCR associations to individual alleles was difficult when HLA alleles, especially DR and DQ, strongly co-occurred. A few of the identified cytomegalovirus-associated TCR beta chains were confirmed in vitro to be specific for cytomegalovirus antigens. In this cohort, only TCR beta chains were sequenced, and detectable features were limited by the absence of alpha or paired-chain data. A later analysis reported that several top co-occurrence clusters appeared linked to parvovirus B19, influenza, CMV and Epstein-Barr virus. The study listed 164 TCR beta chains as associated with cytomegalovirus. In a later genetic analysis, fewer N-insertions in productive TCRs were reported among donors in an Asian-associated ancestry cluster than the roughly 640-donor mean. Linkage disequilibrium might explain the correlated functional status among segregating V segments, but an unknown experimental factor could not be ruled out.

The junction carries 11 bases between V and J, which are trimmed by 0 bases and 0 bases respectively. Reading from cysteine to phenylalanine, the CDR3 counts 16 amino acids. Only CDR3 DNA remains: 48 bases, in frame from the first base. The germline V gene provides CDR1 SGDLS and CDR2 YYNGEE. The sequence was obtained from a man aged 25 to 45 in good health and CMV-seropositive. The sequence is built from TRBV9 and TRBJ2-3; TRBD2 is perhaps the D gene, given 7 matching bases. The sequenced sample was PBMCs. The sequenced DNA is TGTGCCAGCAGCGTAGGGGAGGGGGAGAGCACAGATACGCAGTATTTT. Its product reads: CASSVGEGESTDTQYF.